What follows are 21 T cell receptor beta chains derived from one specimen sequenced in a study of T cells in Graves' hyperthyroidism and ophthalmopathy. Amplified TCR beta CDR3 regions derived from RNA transcripts. An initial round of RT-PCR targeting the TCR CDR3 relied on the HTBI primer set. TCRdb recomputed calls from the multiplex PCR reads with MiXCR, one row per CDR3 protein. The top ten hold 16% of the sample, which has about 770,000 distinct CDR3 sequences, around 20% seen once. The specimen sequenced was blood. Receptor source: a woman in her forties or fifties with Graves' hyperthyroidism that later progressed to Graves' ophthalmopathy.

This clonotype was detected a few times. The rearrangement links TRBV3-1 to TRBJ1-6; the D gene is possibly TRBD1 (5 bases). V gave up 1 base and J gave up 7 bases, with 8 bases separating them. CDR3 length equals 14 residues. Germline CDR1 LGHDT, CDR2 YNNKEL (reference sequence). As DNA, the CDR3 is TGTGCCAGCAGCCAAGCAAAGGGGAATTCACCCCTCCACTTT. Translating gives CASSQAKGNSPLHF.

This chain uses TRBV5-1 with TRBJ2-1, with 7 bases that match TRBD2. CDR3 length: 15 residues. Germline CDR1 SGHRS, CDR2 YFSETQ. V lost 3 bases, J lost 1 base, and 4 bases stayed unmatched. DNA for the CDR3: TGCGCCAGCAGCTGGAGCGGGGAGTCCTACAATGAGCAGTTCTTC. Protein sequence: CASSWSGESYNEQFF.

This clonotype has more than one count but fewer than ten. The chain has TRBV19 and TRBJ2-7; TRBD2 agrees at 8 bases. The CDR3 has 14 residues. V shed 5 bases and J 2 bases; nucleotides not matched to a gene: 5. Germline V gives CDR1 LNHDA, CDR2 SQIVND (reference sequence). CDR3 residues: CASSEPGGPYEQYF. The CDR3 nucleotides read TGTGCCAGTAGTGAGCCGGGGGGGCCCTACGAGCAGTACTTC.

At least ten counts were recorded for this clonotype. The V and J genes are TRBV9 and TRBJ2-2, with D perhaps matching TRBD1 (7 bases). V was trimmed by 3 bases and J by 1 base, leaving 13 bases between them. The CDR3 totals 16 residues. The germline V gene has CDR1 SGDLS and CDR2 YYNGEE. The CDR3 spells CASSDPGGMNTGELFF. Written as DNA, the CDR3 is TGTGCCAGCAGCGACCCAGGGGGGATGAACACCGGGGAGCTGTTTTTT.

This clonotype was recorded at least ten times. The chain combines TRBV20-1 with TRBJ2-3; D might be TRBD2 (5 bases). The CDR3 spans 14 residues. Per germline, CDR1 DFQATT and CDR2 SNEGSKA (reference sequence). With 3 bases removed from V and 2 bases from J, the gap between germline ends came to 12 bases. CDR3: CSASPGSPTDTQYF. The CDR3 DNA reads TGCAGTGCTAGCCCGGGATCCCCCACAGATACGCAGTATTTT.

The chain combines TRBV19 with TRBJ1-2; tentative D call: TRBD1 (5 bases). Deletions cut 3 bases from V and 4 bases from J, with 12 bases between. Looked up from germline, CDR1 is LNHDA and CDR2 is SQIVND (reference sequence). The CDR3 spans 14 residues. The CDR3, as DNA: TGTGCCAGTAGTATTCCTGGGACGGTCTATGGCTACACCTTC. Its translation: CASSIPGTVYGYTF.

In its sample, this clonotype was seen a few times. The rearrangement joins TRBV5-4 to TRBJ2-3; D possibly corresponds to TRBD1 (6 bases). This CDR3 has 15 residues. Germline V gives CDR1 SGHNT, CDR2 YYREEE (reference sequence). V lost 4 bases and J 3 bases, leaving 15 bases between the germline ends. CDR3 sequence: CASSRNPDSTDTQYF. The CDR3 region has the DNA TGTGCCAGCAGCAGGAACCCGGACAGTACAGATACGCAGTATTTT.

The V gene is TRBV7-9, the J gene TRBJ1-1; possibly TRBD1 for D (5 bases). The CDR3 is 16 residues long. Germline CDR1 and CDR2: SEHNR and FQNEAQ (reference sequence). The V end lost 1 base, the J end lost 3 bases, and 15 bases lay between the germline ends. The CDR3 coding sequence is TGTGCCAGCAGCTTAGTAGGAGCGGGGGGGGACACTGAAGCTTTCTTT. Translation: CASSLVGAGGDTEAFF.

This clonotype was recorded at least ten times. The rearrangement uses TRBV6-1 and TRBJ2-1, with 16 nucleotides matching TRBD2. This CDR3 spans 16 amino acids. Germline trimming cut 6 bases from V and 4 bases from J; bases unmatched to any gene: 3. Looked up from germline, CDR1 is MNHNS and CDR2 is SASEGT. The CDR3 sequence: CASRGLAGGPYNEQFF. DNA of the CDR3: TGTGCCAGCAGGGGACTAGCGGGGGGGCCTTACAATGAGCAGTTCTTC.

This clonotype occurred a few times. The chain uses TRBV4-2 and TRBJ1-2; no reliable D call. There are 14 residues in the CDR3. The V and J ends lost 4 bases and 2 bases respectively, with 11 bases between them. Germline CDR1 and CDR2: LGHNA and YNFKEQ. This CDR3 is CASSPSSSNYGYTF. In DNA, the CDR3 is TGTGCCAGCAGCCCAAGCAGTTCAAACTATGGCTACACCTTC.

This clonotype showed up just a few times. This chain joins TRBV6-1 and TRBJ2-2; 8 nucleotides line up with TRBD2. V dropped 7 bases and J dropped 6; count of bases not matched to a gene: 7. Germline assignment: CDR1 MNHNS and CDR2 SASEGT. The CDR3 runs 14 residues. The CDR3 DNA is TGTGCCAGCACCCTCGGGACTAGAGCCGGGGAGCTGTTTTTT. It yields the protein CASTLGTRAGELFF.

The CDR3: CSAKLGVETQYF. CDR3 DNA sequence: TGCAGTGCCAAACTAGGGGTGGAGACCCAGTACTTC. The rearrangement uses TRBV20-1 and TRBJ2-5; D is possibly TRBD1 or TRBD2 (5 bases each). Trimming removed 6 bases at V and 5 bases at J, with 13 bases between. The CDR3 consists of 12 residues. Germline CDR1 and CDR2: DFQATT and SNEGSKA (reference sequence).

Ten or more counts support this clonotype. The chain uses TRBV7-9 and TRBJ2-5; no clear D gene. The CDR3 contains 14 residues. Germline values: CDR1 SEHNR, CDR2 FQNEAQ (reference sequence). V gave up 1 base and J gave up 2 bases, with 8 bases separating them. The CDR3 spells CASSLVGIQETQYF. For the CDR3, the DNA is TGTGCCAGCAGCTTAGTAGGGATTCAAGAGACCCAGTACTTC.

Only a few counts were recorded for this clonotype. The rearrangement joins TRBV6-5 to TRBJ1-2; no definite D call. Germline CDR1 reads MNHEY; CDR2 reads SVGAGI. The CDR3 has 13 residues. V was cut by 0 bases and J by 6 bases, with 8 bases left in between. CDR3 in amino acids: CASSYSGSDGYTF. The CDR3 DNA reads as TGTGCCAGCAGTTACTCAGGGAGCGATGGCTACACCTTC.

This clonotype was observed at least ten times. The chain is built from TRBV29-1 and TRBJ1-1; 8 nucleotides match TRBD1. The CDR3 sequence is 14 residues long. The germline V gene encodes CDR1 SQVTM and CDR2 ANQGSEA. V lost 6 bases to trimming and J lost 0 bases; unmatched junction nucleotides: 6. CDR3 nucleotides: TGCAGCGTAGTGACAGGGGCCTTGAACACTGAAGCTTTCTTT. Its translation: CSVVTGALNTEAFF. Complete variable domain (other parts from reference TRBV29-1 and TRBJ1-1): SAVISQKPSRDICQRGTSLTIQCQVDSQVTMMFWYRQQPGQSLTLIATANQGSEATYESGFVIDKFPISRPNLTFSTLTVSNMSPEDSSIYLCSVVTGALNTEAFFGQGTRLTVV.

A few counts support this clonotype. This chain links TRBV2 with TRBJ1-1; D is uncertain. CDR3 size: 15 residues. Per germline, CDR1 SNHLY and CDR2 FYNNEI. Trimming pared 7 bases from V and 1 base from J, leaving 16 bases between. The CDR3 here is CASKDLRTENTEAFF. CDR3 coding DNA: TGTGCCAGCAAGGACCTCAGGACGGAGAACACTGAAGCTTTCTTT.

The chain is built from TRBV7-3 and TRBJ1-3; D uncertain. Germline V gene sequence: CDR1 SGHTA, CDR2 FQGTGA. This CDR3 contains 16 residues. V lost 0 bases, J lost 2 bases, and 11 bases lay in between. CDR3 protein: CASSLTQNPPGNTIYF. CDR3 coding DNA: TGTGCCAGCAGCTTAACCCAAAATCCCCCTGGAAACACCATATATTTT.

The V call is TRBV12-3 or TRBV12-4, the J call TRBJ1-2; TRBD1 might be the D (6 bases). Trimming removed 5 bases from V and 4 bases from J, with 14 bases in between. The CDR3 consists of 14 residues. CDR3 sequence reads: CASSQPGHLYGYTF. Here the CDR3 DNA reads TGTGCCAGCAGTCAACCGGGACACCTCTATGGCTACACCTTC.

This clonotype appeared many times. The rearrangement uses TRBV3-1 and TRBJ1-2, with TRBD1 matching 11 bases. Germline V gene sequence: CDR1 LGHDT, CDR2 YNNKEL (reference sequence). The CDR3 is 15 amino acids. The V segment lost 1 base and the J segment 5 bases; nucleotides outside the gene matches: 3. The CDR3 DNA sequence: TGTGCCAGCAGCCAAGGGACAGGGGGCTTGTATGGCTACACCTTC. Protein sequence: CASSQGTGGLYGYTF.

As concerns this clonotype: A much larger clone lies one base from this, so it may be a read error. This chain uses TRBV12-3 or TRBV12-4 with TRBJ1-5; maybe TRBD1 (5 bases). V was trimmed by 6 bases and J by 1 base, leaving 10 bases between them. The CDR3 is made up of 14 amino acids. The CDR3 coding sequence is TGTGCCAGCAGACGAGACAGCAGCAATCAGCCCCAGCATTTT. This translates into CASRRDSSNQPQHF.

The table lists this clonotype with many counts. The chain combines TRBV30 with TRBJ1-1; D ambiguous. The length of the CDR3 is 12 residues. V lost 3 bases and J 0 bases, leaving 5 bases between the germline ends. Germline CDR1 and CDR2: GTSNPN and SVGIG (reference sequence). CDR3 region: CAWRSMNTEAFF. The CDR3 region has the DNA TGTGCCTGGAGATCCATGAACACTGAAGCTTTCTTT. Based on the CDR3 plus reference TRBV30 and TRBJ1-1, the full variable domain is SQTIHQWPATLVQPVGSPLSLECTVEGTSNPNLYWYRQAAGRGLQLLFYSVGIGQISSEVPQNLSASRPQDRQFILSSKKLLLSDSGFYLCAWRSMNTEAFFGQGTRLTVV.